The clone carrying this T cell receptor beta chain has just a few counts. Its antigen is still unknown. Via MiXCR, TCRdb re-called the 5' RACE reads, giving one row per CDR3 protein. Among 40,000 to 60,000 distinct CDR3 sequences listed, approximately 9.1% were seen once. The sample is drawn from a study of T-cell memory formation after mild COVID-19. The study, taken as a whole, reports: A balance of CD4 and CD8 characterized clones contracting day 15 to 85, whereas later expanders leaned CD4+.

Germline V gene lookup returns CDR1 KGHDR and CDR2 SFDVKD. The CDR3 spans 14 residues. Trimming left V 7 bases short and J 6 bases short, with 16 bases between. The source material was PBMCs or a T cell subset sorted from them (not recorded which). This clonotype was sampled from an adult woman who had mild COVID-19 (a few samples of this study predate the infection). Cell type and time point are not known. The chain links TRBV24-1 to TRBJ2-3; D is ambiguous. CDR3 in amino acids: CATSGGYFGDTQYF. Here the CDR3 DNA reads TGTGCCACCAGCGGCGGCTACTTTGGGGATACGCAGTATTTT.